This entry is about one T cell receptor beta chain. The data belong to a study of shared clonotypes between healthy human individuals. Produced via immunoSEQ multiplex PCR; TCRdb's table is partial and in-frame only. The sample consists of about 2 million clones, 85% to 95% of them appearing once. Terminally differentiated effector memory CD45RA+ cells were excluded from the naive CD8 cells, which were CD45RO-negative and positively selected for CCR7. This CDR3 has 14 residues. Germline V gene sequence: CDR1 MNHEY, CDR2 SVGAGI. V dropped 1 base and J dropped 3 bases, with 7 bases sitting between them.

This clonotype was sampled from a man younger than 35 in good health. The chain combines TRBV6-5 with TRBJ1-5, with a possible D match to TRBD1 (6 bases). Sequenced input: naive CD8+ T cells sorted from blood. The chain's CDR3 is CASSYWTDNQPQHF. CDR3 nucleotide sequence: TGTGCCAGCAGTTACTGGACAGACAATCAGCCCCAGCATTTT.